This T cell receptor (beta chain) was sequenced for a study of blood T cell repertoires in COVID-19. Overall study: Samples representing acute and convalescent COVID-19 were sourced from the United States, Italy and Spain. Sources were T cells, B-cell-depleted T cells, or PBMCs; the material itself was cDNA or gDNA.

Original data processing: The assay estimated nucleated cells by amplifying reference gene primers. The repertoire was sequenced with immunoSEQ multiplex PCR; TCRdb's copy has only in-frame clones and lacks some. V and J calls and clone size are those listed in that table; D and trimming were worked out from the DNA. The sample records under 100,000 clones, about 83% being singletons. CDR1 SGHNT and CDR2 YENEEA come from the germline V gene. V shed 4 bases, J shed 4 bases, and the junction held 4 bases outside the gene matches. CDR3 length: 14 amino acids. The material sequenced was peripheral blood. The receptor comes from a woman aged 70-85 years with acute or convalescent COVID-19. The chain is built from TRBV11-3 and TRBJ1-1, with 9 bases aligning to TRBD1. CDR3 coding DNA: TGTGCCAGCAGCTCCACAGGGGGCCGCACTGAAGCTTTCTTT. Translating it yields CASSSTGGRTEAFF. Drawing the rest from reference TRBV11-3 and TRBJ1-1, the complete variable domain is EAGVVQSPRYKIIEKKQPVAFWCNPISGHNTLYWYLQNLGQGPELLIRYENEEAVDDSQLPKDRFSAERLKGVDSTLKIQPAELGDSAVYLCASSSTGGRTEAFFGQGTRLTVV.